Listed here is a single TCR beta chain. Its antigen is not identified. The sample belongs to a study of OX40 agonist ivuxolimab in advanced cancers. In the study overall: At 0.01 to 10 mg/kg, ivuxolimab was administered intravenously to patients every 2 weeks. Study-level findings and limits: Blood T cells, both CD4+ and CD8+, expanded clonally by week 6 at 0.1 to 3.0 mg/kg. CD8+ T cells were the subset that, on average, had more expanded clones than CD4+.

V was trimmed by 0 bases and J by 8 bases, leaving 14 bases between them. The germline gives CDR1 LNHDA, CDR2 SQIVND (reference sequence). This CDR3 is built from 15 residues. Using immunoSEQ multiplex PCR, the repertoire was profiled, and TCRdb retains in-frame clones only, with some absent. The sample lists about 82,000 clones, 90% to 95% occurring once. Sequencing was performed on CD4+ or CD8+ T cells sorted from blood, taken in a trial of the OX40 agonist ivuxolimab. The receptor comes from an adult with an advanced solid tumor such as melanoma, head and neck, liver or kidney cancer. The chain employs TRBV19 and TRBJ2-1; D may be TRBD2 (5 bases). The CDR3 DNA reads TGTGCCAGTAGTATAGATCTAGAGGGTTTCGATGAGCAGTTCTTC. Translated: CASSIDLEGFDEQFF.